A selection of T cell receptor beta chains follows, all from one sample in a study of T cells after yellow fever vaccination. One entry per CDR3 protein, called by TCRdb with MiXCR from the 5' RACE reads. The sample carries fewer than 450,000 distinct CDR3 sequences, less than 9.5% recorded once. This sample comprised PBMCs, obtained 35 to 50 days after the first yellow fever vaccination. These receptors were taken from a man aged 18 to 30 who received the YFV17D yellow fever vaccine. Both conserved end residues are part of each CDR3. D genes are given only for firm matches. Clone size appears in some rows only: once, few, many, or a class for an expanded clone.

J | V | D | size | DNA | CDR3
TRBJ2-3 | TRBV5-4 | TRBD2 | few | TGTGCCAGCAGCCTTGGGACTATGTCAGATACGCAGTATTTT | CASSLGTMSDTQYF
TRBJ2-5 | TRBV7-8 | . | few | TGTGCCAGCAGCTTAGTAGGAGCGCCCATCGAGACCCAGTACTTC | CASSLVGAPIETQYF
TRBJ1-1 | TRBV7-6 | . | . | TGTGCCAGCAGCCTGAGCGCGGTGGGTGGGACTGAAGCTTTCTTT | CASSLSAVGGTEAFF
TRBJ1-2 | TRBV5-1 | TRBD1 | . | TGCGCCAGCAGCCCAGGTTCGGGGACAGAACGGGACTATGGCTACACCTTC | CASSPGSGTERDYGYTF
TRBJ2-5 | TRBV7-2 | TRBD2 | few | TGTGCCAGCAGCTTCCAAGCGGGGATAGAGACCCAGTACTTC | CASSFQAGIETQYF
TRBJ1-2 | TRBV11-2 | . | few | TGTGCCAGCAGCGTCGGGAGAGGGTTTAACTATGGCTACACCTTC | CASSVGRGFNYGYTF
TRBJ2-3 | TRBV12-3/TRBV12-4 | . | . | TGTGCCAGCAGTCTATTGACCGGACCTCCGGATACGCAGTATTTT | CASSLLTGPPDTQYF
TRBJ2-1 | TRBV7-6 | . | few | TGTGCCAGCGGGAGCGAGGCTGGGGTCTACAATGAGCAGTTCTTC | CASGSEAGVYNEQFF
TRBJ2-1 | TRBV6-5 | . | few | TGTGCCAGCAGTTATTCGGGTGGGAGTGAGCAGTTCTTC | CASSYSGGSEQFF
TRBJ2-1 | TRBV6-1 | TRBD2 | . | TGTGCCAGCCGGCGACCGGGACTAGCGGGGCGAAATGAGCAGTTCTTC | CASRRPGLAGRNEQFF
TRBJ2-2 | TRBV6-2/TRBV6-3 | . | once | TGTGCCAGCGTGGGATTCGAAACCGGGGAGCTGTTTTTT | CASVGFETGELFF
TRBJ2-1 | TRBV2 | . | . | TGTGCCAGCAGTCCTGGGGGGCGAGGAGAGCAGTTCTTC | CASSPGGRGEQFF
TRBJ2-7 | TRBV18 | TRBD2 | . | TGTGCCAGCTCACCCCGGACTAGCGGGGTCTACGAGCAGTACTTC | CASSPRTSGVYEQYF
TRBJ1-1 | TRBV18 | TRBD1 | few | TGTGCCAGCTCACCACCCGGGACAGGGGGTTCAAACACTGAAGCTTTCTTT | CASSPPGTGGSNTEAFF
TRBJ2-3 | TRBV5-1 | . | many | TGCGCCAGCAGCTTACCGGGAGCGTCTAGCACAGATACGCAGTATTTT | CASSLPGASSTDTQYF
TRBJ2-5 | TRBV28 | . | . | TGTGCCATTCTACCTACGGGGGCGGAGACCCAGTACTTC | CAILPTGAETQYF
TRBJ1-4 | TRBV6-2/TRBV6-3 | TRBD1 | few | TGTGCCAGCAGTCACGGACAGGGGTTGTTTTTT | CASSHGQGLFF